This T cell receptor beta chain was captured in a study of blood T cell repertoires in COVID-19. Study-level background: Sites across the United States, Italy and Spain contributed samples from acute and convalescent COVID-19.

The length of the CDR3 is 16 residues. Germline CDR1 is SGHTA and CDR2 is FQGNSA. Trimming pared 5 bases from V and 0 bases from J, leaving 13 bases between. This table comes from immunoSEQ multiplex PCR, and its TCRdb copy is limited to in-frame clones, with some not included. The sample has some 220,000 clones; about 88% are singletons. Everyone who took part was roughly 18 to 89 years old, and they came from 24 US areas. Two negative PCRs, clearance, or symptom resolution were required of recovered Cohort 3 donors. Sequencing was done on a sample of PBMCs or T cells enriched from blood (not recorded which). This chain uses TRBV7-2 with TRBJ1-4; D uncertain. The source of this sequence is a woman aged 25 to 39 who had recovered from COVID-19. The CDR3 DNA is TGTGCCAGCAGCCCTGGGCCCGGGGCAACTAATGAAAAACTGTTTTTT. The encoded protein is CASSPGPGATNEKLFF.